This T cell receptor (beta chain) was documented in a study of cytomegalovirus exposure and HLA in healthy donors. Researchers ran the PCR with 60 Vbeta and 13 Jbeta primers. Some clones are missing from TCRdb's copy, which holds only in-frame ones; the method was immunoSEQ multiplex PCR. This table has a few hundred thousand clones, about 80% appearing once. The germline gives CDR1 SGHVS, CDR2 FQNEAQ. The V segment lost 5 bases and the J segment 1 base; nucleotides outside the gene matches: 4. CDR3 size: 15 residues. The sample consisted of PBMCs. The receptor comes from a girl aged 2-15 years in good health and CMV-seronegative. The genes are TRBV7-8 and TRBJ1-1, with TRBD1 matching over 10 bases. The CDR3 DNA sequence: TGTGCCAGCAGCCCCTGGACAGGGGGGAACACTGAAGCTTTCTTT. Its translation: CASSPWTGGNTEAFF. Variable domain in full (rest from reference TRBV7-8 and TRBJ1-1): GAGVSQSPRYKVAKRGQDVALRCDPISGHVSLFWYQQALGQGPEFLTYFQNEAQLDKSGLPSDRFFAERPEGSVSTLKIQRTQQEDSAVYLCASSPWTGGNTEAFFGQGTRLTVV.